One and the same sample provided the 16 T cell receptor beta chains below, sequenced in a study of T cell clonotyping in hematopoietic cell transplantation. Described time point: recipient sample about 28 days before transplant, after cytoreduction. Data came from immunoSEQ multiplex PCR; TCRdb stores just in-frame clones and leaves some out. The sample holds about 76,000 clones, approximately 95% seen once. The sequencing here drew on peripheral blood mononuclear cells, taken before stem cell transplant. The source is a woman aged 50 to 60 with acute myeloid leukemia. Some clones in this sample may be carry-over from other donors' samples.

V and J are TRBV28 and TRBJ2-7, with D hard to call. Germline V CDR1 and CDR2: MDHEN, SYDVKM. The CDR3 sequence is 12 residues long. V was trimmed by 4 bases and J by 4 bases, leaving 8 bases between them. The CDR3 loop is CASSSSAYEQYF. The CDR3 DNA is TGTGCCAGCAGTTCAAGTGCATACGAGCAGTACTTC.

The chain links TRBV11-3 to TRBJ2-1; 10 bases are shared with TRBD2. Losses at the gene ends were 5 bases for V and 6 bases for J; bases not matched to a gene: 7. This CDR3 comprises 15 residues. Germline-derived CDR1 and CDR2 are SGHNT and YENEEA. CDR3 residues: CASSLGTSGTNEQFF. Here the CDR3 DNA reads TGTGCCAGCAGCCTGGGTACTAGCGGGACCAATGAGCAGTTCTTC. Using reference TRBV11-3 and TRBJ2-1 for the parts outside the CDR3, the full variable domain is EAGVVQSPRYKIIEKKQPVAFWCNPISGHNTLYWYLQNLGQGPELLIRYENEEAVDDSQLPKDRFSAERLKGVDSTLKIQPAELGDSAVYLCASSLGTSGTNEQFFGPGTRLTVL.

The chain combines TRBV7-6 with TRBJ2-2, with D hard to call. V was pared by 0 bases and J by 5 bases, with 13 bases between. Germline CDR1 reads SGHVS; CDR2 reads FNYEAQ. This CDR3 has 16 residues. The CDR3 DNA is TGTGCCAGCAGCTTAGCCCCCTCGGTGGGGACCGGGGAGCTGTTTTTT. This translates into CASSLAPSVGTGELFF.

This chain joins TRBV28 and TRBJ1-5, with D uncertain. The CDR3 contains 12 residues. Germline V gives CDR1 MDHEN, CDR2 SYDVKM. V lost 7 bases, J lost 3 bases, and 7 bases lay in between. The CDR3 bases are TGTGCCAGCACCAGGAACAATCAGCCCCAGCATTTT. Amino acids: CASTRNNQPQHF. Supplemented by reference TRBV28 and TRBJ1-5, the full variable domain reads DVKVTQSSRYLVKRTGEKVFLECVQDMDHENMFWYRQDPGLGLRLIYFSYDVKMKEKGDIPEGYSVSREKKERFSLILESASTNQTSMYLCASTRNNQPQHFGDGTRLSIL.

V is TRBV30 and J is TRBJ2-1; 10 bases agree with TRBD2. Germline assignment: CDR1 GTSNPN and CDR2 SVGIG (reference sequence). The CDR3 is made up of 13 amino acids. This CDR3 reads CAWASGGYNEQFF. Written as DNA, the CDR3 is TGTGCGTGGGCTAGCGGGGGATACAATGAGCAGTTCTTC.

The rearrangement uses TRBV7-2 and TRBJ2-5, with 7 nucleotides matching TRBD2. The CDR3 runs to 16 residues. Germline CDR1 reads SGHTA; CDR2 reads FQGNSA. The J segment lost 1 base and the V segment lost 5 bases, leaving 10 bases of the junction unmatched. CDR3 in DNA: TGTGCCAGCAGCCCCGGTCATGGGGGGGGCCAAGAGACCCAGTACTTC. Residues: CASSPGHGGGQETQYF.

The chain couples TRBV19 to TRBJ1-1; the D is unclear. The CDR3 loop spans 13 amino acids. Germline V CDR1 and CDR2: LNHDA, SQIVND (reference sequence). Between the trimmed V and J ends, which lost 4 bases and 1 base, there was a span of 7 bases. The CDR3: CASSTTQNTEAFF. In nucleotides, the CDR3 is TGTGCCAGTAGTACCACACAGAACACTGAAGCTTTCTTT.

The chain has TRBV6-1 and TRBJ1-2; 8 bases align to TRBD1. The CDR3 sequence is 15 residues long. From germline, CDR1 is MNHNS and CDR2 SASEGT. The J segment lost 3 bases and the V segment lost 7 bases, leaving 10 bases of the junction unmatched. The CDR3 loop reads CASKITQGVDYGYTF. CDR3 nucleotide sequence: TGTGCCAGCAAGATCACACAGGGGGTAGACTATGGCTACACCTTC.

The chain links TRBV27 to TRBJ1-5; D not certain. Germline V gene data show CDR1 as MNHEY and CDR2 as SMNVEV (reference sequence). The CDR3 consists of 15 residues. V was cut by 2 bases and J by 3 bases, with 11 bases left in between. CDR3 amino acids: CASSLTAVFNQPQHF. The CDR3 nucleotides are TGTGCCAGCAGTTTAACGGCAGTATTCAATCAGCCCCAGCATTTT.

This CDR3 reads CASSPGWHSNQPQHF. The CDR3 nucleotides read TGTGCCAGCAGTCCCGGGTGGCATAGCAATCAGCCCCAGCATTTT. J is TRBJ1-5 and V is TRBV27; D ambiguous. Trimming removed 5 bases from V and 0 bases from J, with 11 bases in between. CDR1 is MNHEY, CDR2 SMNVEV, per germline (reference sequence). This CDR3 contains 15 residues.

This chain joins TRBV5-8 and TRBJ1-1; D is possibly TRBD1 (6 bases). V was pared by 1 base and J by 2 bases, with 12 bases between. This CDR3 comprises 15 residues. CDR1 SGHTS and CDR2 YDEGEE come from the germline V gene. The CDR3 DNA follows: TGTGCCAGCAGCTTGAAGGCAGGGGCTAACACTGAAGCTTTCTTT. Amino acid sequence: CASSLKAGANTEAFF. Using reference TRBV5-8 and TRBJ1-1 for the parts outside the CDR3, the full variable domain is EAGVTQSPTHLIKTRGQQATLRCSPISGHTSVYWYQQALGLGLQFLLWYDEGEERNRGNFPPRFSGRQFPNYSSELNVNALELEDSALYLCASSLKAGANTEAFFGQGTRLTVV.

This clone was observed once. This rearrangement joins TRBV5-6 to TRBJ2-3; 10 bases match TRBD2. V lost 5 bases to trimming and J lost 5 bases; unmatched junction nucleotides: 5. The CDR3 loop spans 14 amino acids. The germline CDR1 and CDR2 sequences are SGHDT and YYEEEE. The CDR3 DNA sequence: TGTGCCAGCAGATTAGCGGGAGGAATAGATACGCAGTATTTT. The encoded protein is CASRLAGGIDTQYF.

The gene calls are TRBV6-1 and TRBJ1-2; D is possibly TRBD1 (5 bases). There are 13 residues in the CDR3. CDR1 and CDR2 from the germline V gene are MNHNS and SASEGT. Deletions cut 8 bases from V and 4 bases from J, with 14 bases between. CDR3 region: CASLRGGGYGYTF. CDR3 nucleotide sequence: TGTGCCAGCCTCCGGGGGGGTGGCTATGGCTACACCTTC.

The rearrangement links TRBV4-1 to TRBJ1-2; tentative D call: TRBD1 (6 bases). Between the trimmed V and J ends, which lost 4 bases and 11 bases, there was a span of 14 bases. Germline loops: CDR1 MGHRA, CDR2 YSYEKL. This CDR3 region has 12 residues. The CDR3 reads CASSRLTGGYTF. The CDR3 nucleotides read TGCGCCAGCAGCCGACTGACAGGAGGGTACACCTTC.

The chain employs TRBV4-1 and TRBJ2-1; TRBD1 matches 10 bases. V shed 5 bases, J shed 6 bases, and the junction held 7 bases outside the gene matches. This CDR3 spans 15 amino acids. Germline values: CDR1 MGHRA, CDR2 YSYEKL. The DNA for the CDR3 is TGCGCCAGCAGCTACGGACAGGGGGTAGTCAATGAGCAGTTCTTC. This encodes CASSYGQGVVNEQFF.

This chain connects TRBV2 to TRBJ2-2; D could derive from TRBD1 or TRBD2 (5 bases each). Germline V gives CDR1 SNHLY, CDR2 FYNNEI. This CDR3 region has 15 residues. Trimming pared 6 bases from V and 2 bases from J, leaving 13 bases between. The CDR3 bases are TGTGCCAGCAGGGGGGTCAGGGTAAACACCGGGGAGCTGTTTTTT. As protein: CASRGVRVNTGELFF.